The clone carrying this T cell receptor (beta chain) was seen repeatedly, ten times or more. Its antigen is unknown. This sample's TCRbeta library carried unique molecular identifier barcodes. TCRdb analysed the PCR reads with MiXCR anew, one entry per CDR3 protein. Of around 500,000 distinct CDR3 sequences in the sample, more than 20% were seen once. The data were obtained in a study of T-cell reconstitution after alpha-beta-depleted transplantation in children. Study-level findings and limits: Several hundred graft clones that had expanded were reportedly the source of alpha-beta T cells about two months after transplant.

The CDR3 is made up of 14 amino acids. The germline V gene has CDR1 MNHEY and CDR2 SVGAGI. Deletions cut 7 bases from V and 2 bases from J, with 14 bases between. This clonotype was obtained from a boy younger than two who had a stem cell transplant for acute myeloid leukemia, so the T cells may come from the graft donor. The J gene is TRBJ1-2, the V gene TRBV6-5; TRBD1 is a possible D gene (5 bases). The input for sequencing was PBMCs, mostly from graft donor cells, taken 360 days after TCRalphabeta/CD19-depleted stem cell transplant. DNA of the CDR3: TGTGCCAGCACCCGTCGGCAGGGAAACTATGGCTACACCTTC. Translating it yields CASTRRQGNYGYTF.